This T cell receptor (beta chain) was documented in a study of T cell clones after liver transplantation (dated by TCRdb to 2018 to 2020). Study-wide context: ITN030ST, the source of the samples, was a randomized trial that attempted immunosuppression withdrawal within 2 years of liver transplantation. Donor-reactive T cell clones were identified using TCRbeta sequencing after a pre-transplant mixed lymphocyte reaction and were then followed in post-transplant blood. As an antigen-independent comparator for donor-reactive sequences, third party-reactive TCRbeta sequences were also identified from pre-transplant MLRs. Of the eight recipients, three were HCV-positive, while the remaining recipients had been transplanted for non-autoimmune, non-viral indications. Subjects received no induction therapy and standard immunosuppression until randomization at 12-24 months post-transplant. Tolerance meant complete immunosuppression withdrawal for at least one year without liver enzymes rising beyond twice the upper limit of normal. Blood samples were collected pre-transplant, pre-randomization before withdrawal, and post-randomization after either full withdrawal or failed withdrawal. Of the 8 liver transplant recipients making up the studied cohort, 3 were classified as tolerant and 5 as non-tolerant. General study outcomes and caveats: Since no allograft tissue specimens were available, donor-reactive T cells may have migrated into the graft instead of being deleted. The conclusions were considered preliminary, being limited by small, heterogeneous patient numbers and non-standardized post-transplant time points. Donor-reactive sequences declined more than third party-reactive ones, suggesting partial antigen-specific deletion unrelated to withdrawal success. A significant post-transplant decrease in circulating donor-reactive CD4 TCRbeta sequences was observed in most of the 8 subjects, irrespective of tolerance or HCV status. Low numbers of available donor cells limited the measurable donor-reactive repertoire in two subjects. After accounting for repertoire turnover, donor-reactive detection was significantly reduced in 7 of 8 subjects for CD4 and 8 of 8 for CD8.

Using immunoSEQ, frozen genomic DNA was subjected to high-throughput TCRbeta CDR3 sequencing, a process that included PCR amplification, mapping, bias correction and internal controls. For the original study's pipeline: Productive rearrangements were kept, and unique TCRbeta sequences were defined by CDR3 nucleotide sequence plus V and J gene. For a sequence to be called donor-reactive, it needed a frequency of at least 0.01% and at least 5-fold expansion in CFSE-low cells compared with unstimulated pre-transplant cells. Minimum frequency thresholds were set for each subject based on the unstimulated sample with the lowest template count, ensuring at least 90% detection power. Repertoire turnover was measured by Jensen-Shannon divergence between the top 1000 TCRbeta sequences post- and pre-transplant. Changes in detection of donor-reactive sequences were assessed with two-sided Fisher's exact tests. Drawn from immuneACCESS, this table holds only the in-frame rearrangements with V and J called that TCRdb kept. Clones are partly lost; checked studies trace under half to an unresolved V gene and leave the rest unexplained. V and J calls and clone size are as listed in that table; D and trimming were resolved from the DNA. The sample table lists tens of thousands of clones, 80% to 95% of them with a count of one. The ten largest clones add up to over 0.9% of the sample.

The trim is 6 bases for V and 2 bases for J, with a gap of 9 bases between the germline ends. Including the terminal cysteine and phenylalanine, the CDR3 comprises 13 residues. Only CDR3 DNA remains: 39 bases, in frame from the first base. For CDR1 and CDR2, the germline V gene lists KGHSH and LQKENI. A word on this clone: Its antigen remains undetermined. There are no base qualities to consult, and no much larger clone falls within one base.

Unstimulated PBMCs, after thawing, were stained for CD3, CD4 and CD8 and then FACS-sorted into CD3+CD4+ and CD3+CD8+ populations. All 8 studied subjects were randomized to immunosuppression withdrawal. The Qiagen DNeasy Blood and Tissue Kit was used for genomic DNA isolation. The sequence is built from TRBV18 and TRBJ2-3; the D region possibly corresponds to TRBD1 (5 bases align). The receptor was isolated from a human patient who received a liver transplant. Some T cells seen after a transplant may have their origin in the graft donor. The input for sequencing was CD4+ T cells from blood, taken roughly 25 months after liver transplant. The sequenced DNA is TGTGCCAGCTCGTTGGACACCACAGATACGCAGTATTTT. The resulting protein is CASSLDTTDTQYF. With the portions outside the CDR3 filled from the reference TRBV18 and TRBJ2-3 genes, the complete variable region becomes NAGVMQNPRHLVRRRGQEARLRCSPMKGHSHVYWYRQLPEEGLKFMVYLQKENIIDESGMPKERFSAEFPKEGPSILRIQQVVRGDSAAYFCASSLDTTDTQYFGPGTRLTVL.